This T cell receptor beta chain was profiled in a study of shared clonotypes between healthy human individuals. Sequencing was performed with immunoSEQ multiplex PCR; in TCRdb, only in-frame clones are kept and a portion is missing. Among over a million clones, roughly 96% were seen once, and the ten largest hold about 1.2%. From germline, CDR1 is KGHSH and CDR2 LQKENI. V lost 6 bases to trimming and J lost 7 bases, with 12 bases between them. The CDR3 runs 13 residues. This TCR derives from a man aged 25 to 40 in good health. V gene TRBV18 combines with J gene TRBJ2-2, with D maybe TRBD2 (5 bases). The source material was naive CD4+ T cells sorted from blood. Stated subset: CD45RA+ positively selected. CDR3 sequence reads: CASSPTRDGELFF. The DNA of the CDR3 is TGTGCCAGCTCCCCGACACGGGACGGGGAGCTGTTTTTT.